This entry describes one T cell receptor beta chain. Its antigen is unidentified. This specimen comes from a study of vaccination and CD4 T cells after COVID-19. Across the study: Between diagnosis and the drawing of post-COVID samples lay a median roughly 99 days (range 35 to 161).

The treatment was: 10-day PBMC culture with coronavirus spike peptide pools or control peptides (ViraFEST assay). Cultured CD4+ T cells had their DNA profiled by the Oncomine TCR Beta short-read assay. Genomic DNA was extracted from cultured CD4+ T cells. MiXCR, applied by TCRdb to the PCR reads, yields one record per CDR3 protein. The table has roughly 12,000 distinct CDR3 sequences, roughly 56% seen once. What was sequenced was CD4+ T cells from blood, cultured in vitro. The origin of this receptor is a human donor who had recovered from COVID-19.

The CDR3 nucleotides are TGTGCCAGTAGCACCGGGACCATATCCGCCTACGAGCAGTACTTC. It codes for CASSTGTISAYEQYF. The V gene is TRBV19, the J gene TRBJ2-7; D might be TRBD1 or TRBD2, each matching 5 bases. Germline V gene sequence: CDR1 LNHDA, CDR2 SQIVND (reference sequence). CDR3 length: 15 residues. The germline V and J ends were trimmed by 6 bases and 2 bases, with 17 bases remaining between them. Drawing the rest from reference TRBV19 and TRBJ2-7, the complete variable domain is DGGITQSPKYLFRKEGQNVTLSCEQNLNHDAMYWYRQDPGQGLRLIYYSQIVNDFQKGDIAEGYSVSREKKESFPLTVTSAQKNPTAFYLCASSTGTISAYEQYFGPGTRLTVT.